This TCR beta chain derives from a study of cytomegalovirus exposure and HLA in healthy donors. General study findings and limits: A likely sequencing artifact accounted for one observed cluster of highly shared sequence variants. Cytomegalovirus association was listed for under 200 TCR beta chains. In a later analysis, donors in an Asian-associated ancestry cluster reportedly had fewer N-insertions in productive TCRs than the cohort mean. Presence/absence analyses assumed roughly uniform sequencing depth across donors, which may not hold.

With 60 Vbeta and 13 Jbeta primers, the PCR was carried out. TCRdb's copy holds only in-frame clones and misses some; the assay was immunoSEQ multiplex PCR. The profile covers almost 70,000 clones, with around 72% appearing a single time and 13% to 15% taken by the ten largest. Concerning this clone itself: Its antigen remains unidentified.

The CDR3 sequence is 16 residues long. Sample: PBMCs. The chain links TRBV21-1 to TRBJ2-5; the table's D call, TRBD2, was not checked against the DNA. The J call is doubtful: the DNA matches TRBJ2-7 better. TRBV21-1 is listed as a pseudogene. This sequence originates from a male donor in good health and CMV-seropositive. DNA for the CDR3: TGTGCCAGCAGCAATAGCACGGCTCGTCGGGAAGGCGAGCAGTACTTC. This encodes CASSNSTARREGEQYF.